These 18 T cell receptor beta chains came from one sample sequenced in a study of T-cell reconstitution after alpha-beta-depleted transplantation in children. Unique molecular identifiers were used in preparing the TCRbeta library. Each CDR3 protein is one row after TCRdb ran MiXCR on the PCR reads. The sample consists of fewer than 1 million distinct CDR3 sequences, 15% to 20% of them appearing once. Sequencing used PBMCs, mostly from graft donor cells, obtained 360 days after TCRalphabeta/CD19-depleted stem cell transplant. These receptors originate from a male patient aged 10 to 17 who had a stem cell transplant for acute lymphoblastic leukemia, so the T cells may come from the graft donor.

This clonotype was counted a few times. This sequence joins TRBV20-1 and TRBJ1-1, with a weak D call TRBD1 (6 bases). This CDR3 contains 13 residues. Germline V gene sequence: CDR1 DFQATT, CDR2 SNEGSKA (reference sequence). V gave up 2 bases and J gave up 1 base, with 8 bases separating them. CDR3 sequence (DNA): TGCAGTGCTAGACAGACAGGGAACACTGAAGCTTTCTTT. Amino acid sequence: CSARQTGNTEAFF.

This clonotype came up many times. CDR3 protein: CASSPYRGIQHF. In nucleotides, the CDR3 is TGTGCCAGCAGTCCCTACAGGGGAATTCAACATTTT. The chain has TRBV7-2 and TRBJ1-5; 7 nucleotides align to TRBD1. Trimming removed 6 bases from V and 16 bases from J; junction bases left unmatched: 12. Germline V CDR1 and CDR2: SGHTA, FQGNSA. The CDR3 is made up of 12 amino acids.

This chain connects TRBV6-2 or TRBV6-3 to TRBJ2-1, with TRBD1 as a possible D gene (6 bases). Trimming cost V 5 bases and J 6 bases, with 17 bases left between them. The CDR3 length is 15 residues. Germline V gives CDR1 MNHEY, CDR2 SVGEGT. Here the CDR3 reads CASSREVQGRNEQFF. CDR3 nucleotide sequence: TGTGCCAGCAGTCGGGAAGTACAGGGCCGCAATGAGCAGTTCTTC.

This clonotype appeared a few times. The V gene is TRBV9, the J gene TRBJ1-2, with 9 nucleotides matching TRBD1. Germline-derived CDR1 and CDR2 are SGDLS and YYNGEE. The CDR3 spans 17 residues. With V trimmed by 5 bases and J by 8 bases, 19 bases remained unmatched. CDR3 loop: CASSGDTRPGQGGGYTF. CDR3 bases: TGTGCCAGCAGTGGAGACACTCGTCCGGGACAGGGAGGGGGCTACACCTTC.

In this sample, this clonotype turned up a few times. J is TRBJ1-2 and V is TRBV20-1, with a possible D match to TRBD1 (5 bases). CDR1 and CDR2 (germline): DFQATT, SNEGSKA (reference sequence). The CDR3 consists of 14 residues. V gave up 1 base and J gave up 2 bases, with 11 bases separating them. CDR3 amino acids: CSARAAGRNYGYTF. CDR3 sequence (DNA): TGCAGTGCTAGAGCGGCAGGGCGGAACTATGGCTACACCTTC.

A word on this clonotype: An end of the junction differs from the germline gene, which may be a read error. The V call is TRBV7-3, the J call TRBJ2-3, with D unclear. This CDR3 is built from 14 residues. CDR1 and CDR2 from the germline V gene are SGHTA and FQGTGA. DNA for the CDR3: TGTGCCGGCAGCTTTGCTCCTAGCACAGATACGCAGTATTTT. Encoded protein: CAGSFAPSTDTQYF.

The chain uses TRBV2 and TRBJ1-5, with 8 bases fitting TRBD1. The CDR3 consists of 14 residues. CDR1 is SNHLY and CDR2 is FYNNEI in the germline V gene. V gave up 4 bases and J gave up 4 bases; unmatched junction bases: 3. The CDR3 here is CASSVRQGNQPQHF. In DNA form, the CDR3 reads TGTGCCAGCAGTGTCCGACAGGGGAATCAGCCCCAGCATTTT. The entire variable domain, with the rest obtained from reference TRBV2 and TRBJ1-5, is as follows: EPEVTQTPSHQVTQMGQEVILRCVPISNHLYFYWYRQILGQKVEFLVSFYNNEISEKSEIFDDQFSVERPDGSNFTLKIRSTKLEDSAMYFCASSVRQGNQPQHFGDGTRLSIL.

In this sample, this clonotype turned up a few times. The chain's CDR3 is CASSFFTPGGSYNEQFF. The CDR3 DNA sequence: TGTGCCAGCAGCTTTTTTACCCCGGGGGGGTCCTACAATGAGCAGTTCTTC. This chain uses TRBV7-6 with TRBJ2-1; 8 bases agree with TRBD2. The CDR3 is 17 amino acids. With 3 bases clipped from V and 1 base from J, the junction kept 8 bases outside the gene matches. Germline V gene lookup returns CDR1 SGHVS and CDR2 FNYEAQ. Drawing the rest from reference TRBV7-6 and TRBJ2-1, the complete variable domain is GAGVSQSPRYKVTKRGQDVALRCDPISGHVSLYWYRQALGQGPEFLTYFNYEAQQDKSGLPNDRFSAERPEGSISTLTIQRTEQRDSAMYRCASSFFTPGGSYNEQFFGPGTRLTVL.

This clonotype was found a few times. The chain has TRBV3-1 and TRBJ2-5; tentatively, D is TRBD1 (6 bases). In germline, CDR1 is LGHDT, CDR2 YNNKEL (reference sequence). This CDR3 spans 14 amino acids. The V end was cut by 0 bases, the J end by 6 bases, with 11 bases between. Written as DNA, the CDR3 is TGTGCCAGCAGCCAAGAATACAGGGCCAAGACCCAGTACTTC. This translates into CASSQEYRAKTQYF.

The J gene is TRBJ2-2, the V gene TRBV18, with 9 bases aligning to TRBD1. The germline V gene encodes CDR1 KGHSH and CDR2 LQKENI. V trimming: 1 base; J trimming: 1 base; junction bases outside the gene matches: 4. The CDR3 has 17 amino acids. For the CDR3, the DNA is TGTGCCAGCTCACCACAAGGGACAGGGCGGAACACCGGGGAGCTGTTTTTT. As protein: CASSPQGTGRNTGELFF. Supplemented by reference TRBV18 and TRBJ2-2, the full variable domain reads NAGVMQNPRHLVRRRGQEARLRCSPMKGHSHVYWYRQLPEEGLKFMVYLQKENIIDESGMPKERFSAEFPKEGPSILRIQQVVRGDSAAYFCASSPQGTGRNTGELFFGEGSRLTVL.

This clonotype was seen a handful of times. The V call is TRBV5-1, the J call TRBJ2-1; 14 nucleotides align to TRBD2. The V gene's germline CDR1 is SGHRS and CDR2 YFSETQ. This CDR3 region has 17 residues. Germline trimming cut 4 bases from V and 8 bases from J; bases unmatched to any gene: 11. The CDR3 region is CASSPPGLAGVRDEQFF. CDR3 DNA sequence: TGCGCCAGCAGCCCGCCGGGACTAGCGGGAGTAAGGGATGAGCAGTTCTTC.

This clonotype was counted only a few times. V is TRBV7-3 and J is TRBJ2-1; D unresolved. V was cut by 3 bases and J by 5 bases, with 5 bases left in between. Germline assignment: CDR1 SGHTA and CDR2 FQGTGA. The CDR3 runs 12 residues. The chain's CDR3 is CASSFVDNEQFF. The DNA of the CDR3 is TGTGCCAGCAGCTTCGTCGACAATGAGCAGTTCTTC.

Only a few counts were recorded for this clonotype. The genes are TRBV6-1 and TRBJ1-5, with D possibly being TRBD1 (5 bases). Germline assignment: CDR1 MNHNS and CDR2 SASEGT. V was cut by 5 bases and J by 4 bases, with 12 bases left in between. The CDR3 is 14 amino acids. This CDR3 is CASSKGTVNQPQHF. The CDR3 DNA reads as TGTGCCAGCAGTAAAGGGACGGTGAATCAGCCCCAGCATTTT.

The chain is built from TRBV20-1 and TRBJ1-4; no firm D call. There are 13 residues in the CDR3. The V end was cut by 4 bases, the J end by 4 bases, with 10 bases between. Germline V gene sequence: CDR1 DFQATT, CDR2 SNEGSKA (reference sequence). The CDR3 nucleotides are TGCAGTGCTATGGAAGGGTATAATGAAAAACTGTTTTTT. This translates into CSAMEGYNEKLFF.

The rearrangement links TRBV18 to TRBJ1-2; D possibly corresponds to TRBD1 (5 bases). Germline values: CDR1 KGHSH, CDR2 LQKENI. This CDR3 contains 16 residues. The V gene lost 6 bases and the J gene lost 4 bases, with 21 bases spanning the gap. The CDR3 protein is CASSPGTAGRLYGYTF. The CDR3 nucleotides read TGTGCCAGCTCCCCCGGAACCGCAGGGCGACTCTATGGCTACACCTTC.

There are many counts of this clonotype. The CDR3 is CASSASGGTEAFF. The CDR3 region has the DNA TGTGCCAGCAGCGCCTCGGGGGGGACTGAAGCTTTCTTT. The gene calls are TRBV5-6 and TRBJ1-1; tentatively, D is TRBD1 (5 bases). V was shortened by 4 bases and J by 5 bases, with 12 bases between the two germline ends. This CDR3 has 13 amino acids. Germline V gives CDR1 SGHDT, CDR2 YYEEEE.

This clonotype was seen many times. Germline is not matched at one junction end, which may reflect a read error. The chain couples TRBV12-3 or TRBV12-4 to TRBJ2-3; 10 nucleotides align to TRBD1. This CDR3 has 14 amino acids. CDR3 region: CASSRQGATDTQYF. CDR3 DNA sequence: TGCGCCAGCAGCAGACAGGGGGCCACAGATACGCAGTATTTT.

This clonotype came up a few times. This rearrangement joins TRBV5-1 to TRBJ2-1; D is uncertain. The CDR3 is made up of 13 amino acids. V was clipped by 4 bases and J by 7 bases, with 12 bases between them. Germline assignment: CDR1 SGHRS and CDR2 YFSETQ. The CDR3 nucleotides read TGCGCCAGCAGCGTCCTACAGCGTAATGAGCAGTTCTTC. Translation: CASSVLQRNEQFF.